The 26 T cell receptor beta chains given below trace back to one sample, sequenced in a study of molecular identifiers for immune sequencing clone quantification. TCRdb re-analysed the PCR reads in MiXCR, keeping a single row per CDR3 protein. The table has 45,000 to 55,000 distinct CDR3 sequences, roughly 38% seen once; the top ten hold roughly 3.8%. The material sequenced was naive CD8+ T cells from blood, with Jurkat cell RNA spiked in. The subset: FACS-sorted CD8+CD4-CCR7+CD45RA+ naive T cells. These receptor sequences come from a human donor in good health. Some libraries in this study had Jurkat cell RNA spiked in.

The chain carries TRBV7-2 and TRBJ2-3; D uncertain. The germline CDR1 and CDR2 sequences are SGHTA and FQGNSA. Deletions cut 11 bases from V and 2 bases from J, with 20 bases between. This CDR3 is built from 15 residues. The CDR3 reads CAGIPGRVTTDTQYF. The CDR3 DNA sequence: TGTGCCGGCATCCCAGGACGGGTAACCACAGATACGCAGTATTTT.

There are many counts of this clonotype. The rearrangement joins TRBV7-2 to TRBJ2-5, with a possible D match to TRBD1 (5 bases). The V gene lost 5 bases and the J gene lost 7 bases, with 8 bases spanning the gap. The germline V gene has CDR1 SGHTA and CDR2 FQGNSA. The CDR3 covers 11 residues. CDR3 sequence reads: CASSGAGTQYF. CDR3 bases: TGTGCCAGCAGCGGGGCAGGGACCCAGTACTTC.

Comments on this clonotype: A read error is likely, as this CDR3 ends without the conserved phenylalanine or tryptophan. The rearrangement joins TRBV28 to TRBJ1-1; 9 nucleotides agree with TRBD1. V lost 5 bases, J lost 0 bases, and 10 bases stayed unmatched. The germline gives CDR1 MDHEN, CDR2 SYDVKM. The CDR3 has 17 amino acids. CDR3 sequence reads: CASSPGTGGFMNTEAFL. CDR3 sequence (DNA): TGTGCCAGCAGTCCCGGCACAGGGGGCTTCATGAACACTGAAGCTTTCCTT.

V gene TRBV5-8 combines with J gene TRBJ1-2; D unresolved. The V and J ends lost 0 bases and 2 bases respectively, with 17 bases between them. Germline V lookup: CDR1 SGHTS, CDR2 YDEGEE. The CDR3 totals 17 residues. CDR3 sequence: CASSLDRRTPMNYGYTF. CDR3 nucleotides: TGTGCCAGCAGCTTGGACCGACGTACACCTATGAACTATGGCTACACCTTC.

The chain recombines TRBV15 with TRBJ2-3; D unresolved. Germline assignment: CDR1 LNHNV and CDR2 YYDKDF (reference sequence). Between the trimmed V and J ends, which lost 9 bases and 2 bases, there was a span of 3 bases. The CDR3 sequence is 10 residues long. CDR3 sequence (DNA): TGTGCCACGACCACAGATACGCAGTATTTT. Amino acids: CATTTDTQYF.

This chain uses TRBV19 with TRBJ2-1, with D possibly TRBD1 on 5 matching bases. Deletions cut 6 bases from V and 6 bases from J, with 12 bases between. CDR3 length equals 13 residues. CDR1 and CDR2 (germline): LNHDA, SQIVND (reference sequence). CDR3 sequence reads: CASRRTGPNEQFF. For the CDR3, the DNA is TGTGCCAGTAGGCGAACAGGACCCAATGAGCAGTTCTTC.

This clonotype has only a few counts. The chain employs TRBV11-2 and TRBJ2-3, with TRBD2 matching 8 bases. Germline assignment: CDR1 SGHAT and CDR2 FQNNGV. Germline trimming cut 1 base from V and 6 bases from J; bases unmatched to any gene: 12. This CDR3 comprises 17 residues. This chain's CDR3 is CASSLGQSGLGFDTQYF. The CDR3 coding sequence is TGTGCCAGCAGCTTAGGGCAATCGGGACTAGGCTTTGATACGCAGTATTTT.

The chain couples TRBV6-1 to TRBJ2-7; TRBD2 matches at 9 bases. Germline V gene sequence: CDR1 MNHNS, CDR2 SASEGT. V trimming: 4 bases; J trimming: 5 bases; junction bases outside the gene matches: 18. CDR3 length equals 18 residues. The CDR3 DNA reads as TGTGCCAGCAGTGTTCAGATGGAGGGGATAGCGGGAGACGACGAGCAGTACTTC. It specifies CASSVQMEGIAGDDEQYF.

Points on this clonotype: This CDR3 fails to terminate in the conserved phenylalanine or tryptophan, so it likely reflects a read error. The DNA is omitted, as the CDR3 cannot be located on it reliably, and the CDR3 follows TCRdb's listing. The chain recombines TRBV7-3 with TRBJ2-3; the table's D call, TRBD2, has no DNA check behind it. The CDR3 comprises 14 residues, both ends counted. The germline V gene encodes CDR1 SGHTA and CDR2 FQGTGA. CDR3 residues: CASSSWESTDTQNC.

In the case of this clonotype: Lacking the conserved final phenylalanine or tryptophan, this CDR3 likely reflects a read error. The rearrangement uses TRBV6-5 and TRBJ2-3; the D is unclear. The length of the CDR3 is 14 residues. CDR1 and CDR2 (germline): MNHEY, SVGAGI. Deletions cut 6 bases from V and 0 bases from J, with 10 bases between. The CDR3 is CASSGYSSTDTQYL. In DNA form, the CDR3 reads TGTGCCAGCAGCGGATATTCTAGCACAGATACGCAGTATCTT.

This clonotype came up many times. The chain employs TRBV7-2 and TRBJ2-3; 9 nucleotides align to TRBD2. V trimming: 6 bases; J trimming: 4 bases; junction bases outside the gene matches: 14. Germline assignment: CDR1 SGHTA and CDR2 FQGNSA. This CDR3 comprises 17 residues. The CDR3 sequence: CASSPSGRFAFPDTQYF. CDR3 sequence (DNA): TGTGCCAGCAGTCCAAGCGGGAGGTTTGCGTTTCCAGATACGCAGTATTTT. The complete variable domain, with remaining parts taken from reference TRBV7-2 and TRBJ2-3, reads GAGVSQSPSNKVTEKGKDVELRCDPISGHTALYWYRQSLGQGLEFLIYFQGNSAPDKSGLPSDRFSAERTGGSVSTLTIQRTQQEDSAVYLCASSPSGRFAFPDTQYFGPGTRLTVL.

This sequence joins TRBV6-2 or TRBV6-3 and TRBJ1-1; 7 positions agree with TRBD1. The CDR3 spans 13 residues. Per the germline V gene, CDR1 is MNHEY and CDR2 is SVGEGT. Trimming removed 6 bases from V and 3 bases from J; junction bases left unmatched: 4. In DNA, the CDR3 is TGTGCCAGCAGAGACAGGGTCGACACTGAAGCTTTCTTT. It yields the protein CASRDRVDTEAFF.

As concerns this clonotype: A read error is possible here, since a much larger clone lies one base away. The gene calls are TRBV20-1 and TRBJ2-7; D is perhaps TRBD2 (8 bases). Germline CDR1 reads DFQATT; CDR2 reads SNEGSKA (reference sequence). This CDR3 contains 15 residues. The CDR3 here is CSARATSGGGPEQNF. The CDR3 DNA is TGCAGTGCTAGAGCTACTAGCGGAGGGGGCCCCGAGCAGAACTTC.

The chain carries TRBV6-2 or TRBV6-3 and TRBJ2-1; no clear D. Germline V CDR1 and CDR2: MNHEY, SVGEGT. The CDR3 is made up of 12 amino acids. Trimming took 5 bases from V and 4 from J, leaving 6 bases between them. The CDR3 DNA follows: TGTGCCAGCAGTCTAACATACAATGAGCAGTTCTTC. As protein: CASSLTYNEQFF.

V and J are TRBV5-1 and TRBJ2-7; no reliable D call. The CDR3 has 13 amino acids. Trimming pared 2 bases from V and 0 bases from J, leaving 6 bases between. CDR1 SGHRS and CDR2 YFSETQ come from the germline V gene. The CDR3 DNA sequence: TGCGCCAGCAGCTTCAGCATCTCCTACGAGCAGTACTTC. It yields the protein CASSFSISYEQYF.

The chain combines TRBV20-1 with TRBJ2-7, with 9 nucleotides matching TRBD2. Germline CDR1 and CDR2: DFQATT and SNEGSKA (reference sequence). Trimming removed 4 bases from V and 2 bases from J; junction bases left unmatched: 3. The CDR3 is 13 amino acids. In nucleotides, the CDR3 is TGCAGTGCTAAATGGACTAGCGCCTACGAGCAGTACTTC. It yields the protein CSAKWTSAYEQYF.

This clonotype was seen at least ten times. CDR3 region: CASSISGDRGFTGELFF. In DNA form, the CDR3 reads TGTGCCAGCAGCATTTCCGGGGACAGGGGGTTCACCGGGGAGCTGTTTTTT. This chain uses TRBV9 with TRBJ2-2; 11 bases fit TRBD1. Losses at the gene ends were 4 bases for V and 4 bases for J; bases not matched to a gene: 9. Germline loops: CDR1 SGDLS, CDR2 YYNGEE. The CDR3 contains 17 residues.

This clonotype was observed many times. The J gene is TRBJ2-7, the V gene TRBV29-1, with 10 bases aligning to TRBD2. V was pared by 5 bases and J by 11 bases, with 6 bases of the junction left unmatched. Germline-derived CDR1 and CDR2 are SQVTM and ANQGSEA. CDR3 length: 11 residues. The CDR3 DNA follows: TGCAGCGTTCTACTAGCGGGATTAGAGTACTTC. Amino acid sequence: CSVLLAGLEYF.

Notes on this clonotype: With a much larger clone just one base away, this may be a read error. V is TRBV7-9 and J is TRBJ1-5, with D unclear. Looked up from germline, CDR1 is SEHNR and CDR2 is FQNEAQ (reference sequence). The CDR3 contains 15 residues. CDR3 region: CASSLGGFGNQPLHF. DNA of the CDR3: TGTGCCAGCAGCTTAGGAGGTTTTGGCAATCAGCCCCTGCATTTT.

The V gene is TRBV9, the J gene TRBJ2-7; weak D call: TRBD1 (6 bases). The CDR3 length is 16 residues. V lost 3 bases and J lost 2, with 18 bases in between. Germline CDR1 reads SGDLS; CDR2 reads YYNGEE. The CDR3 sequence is CASSARPGTRTYEQYF. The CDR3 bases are TGTGCCAGCAGCGCCCGTCCCGGGACACGGACCTACGAGCAGTACTTC.

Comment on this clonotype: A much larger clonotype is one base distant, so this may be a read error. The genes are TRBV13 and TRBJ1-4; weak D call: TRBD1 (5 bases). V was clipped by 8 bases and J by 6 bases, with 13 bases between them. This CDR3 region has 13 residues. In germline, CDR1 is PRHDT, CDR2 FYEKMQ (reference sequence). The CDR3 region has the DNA TGTGCCAGCCGCCAAGGACACCATGAAAAACTGTTTTTT. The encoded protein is CASRQGHHEKLFF.

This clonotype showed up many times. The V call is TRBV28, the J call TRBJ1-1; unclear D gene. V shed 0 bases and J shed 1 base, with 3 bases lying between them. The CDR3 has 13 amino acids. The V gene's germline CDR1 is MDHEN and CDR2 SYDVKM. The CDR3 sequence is CASSLWANTEAFF. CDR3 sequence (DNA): TGTGCCAGCAGTTTATGGGCGAACACTGAAGCTTTCTTT.

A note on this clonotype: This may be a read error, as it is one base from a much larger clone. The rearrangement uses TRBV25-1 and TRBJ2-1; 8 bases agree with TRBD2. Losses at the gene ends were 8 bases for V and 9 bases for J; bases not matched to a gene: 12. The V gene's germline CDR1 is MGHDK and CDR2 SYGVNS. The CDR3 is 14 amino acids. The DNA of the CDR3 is TGTGCCAGCGGGCAGGCCGGGAGGGCCGCTGAGCAGTTCTTC. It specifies CASGQAGRAAEQFF.

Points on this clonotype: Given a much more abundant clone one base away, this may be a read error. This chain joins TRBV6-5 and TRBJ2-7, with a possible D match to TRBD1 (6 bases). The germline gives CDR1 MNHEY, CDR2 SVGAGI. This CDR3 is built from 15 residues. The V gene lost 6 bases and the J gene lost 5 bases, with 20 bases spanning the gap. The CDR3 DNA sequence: TGTGCCAGCAGGCCCAGTGACAGGTACCTCCACGAGCAGTACTTC. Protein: CASRPSDRYLHEQYF.

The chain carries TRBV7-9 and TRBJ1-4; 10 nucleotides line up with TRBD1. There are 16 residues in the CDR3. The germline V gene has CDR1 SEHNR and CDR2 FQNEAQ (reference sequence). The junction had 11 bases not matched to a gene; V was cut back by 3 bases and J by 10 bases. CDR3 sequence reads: CASSLRDRGDYVKLFF. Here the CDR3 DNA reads TGTGCCAGCAGCTTGCGGGACAGGGGTGATTATGTAAAACTGTTTTTT.

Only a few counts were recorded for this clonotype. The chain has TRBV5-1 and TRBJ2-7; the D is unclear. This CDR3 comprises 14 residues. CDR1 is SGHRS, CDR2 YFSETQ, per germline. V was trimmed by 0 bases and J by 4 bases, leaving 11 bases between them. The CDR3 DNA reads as TGCGCCAGCAGCTTGGGGCAGATCGGGTACGAGCAGTACTTC. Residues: CASSLGQIGYEQYF.